The entry that follows covers one TCR beta chain sequence. Sequencing used immunoSEQ multiplex PCR; TCRdb keeps in-frame clones, though not all of them. The data show 150,000 to 200,000 clones, 70% to 90% seen once. Germline CDR1 and CDR2: SGHTA and FQGNSA. This CDR3 is built from 16 residues. V dropped 4 bases and J dropped 5 bases, with 20 bases sitting between them. These data belong to a study of cytomegalovirus exposure and HLA in healthy donors. The chain joins TRBV7-2 to TRBJ2-5, with D tentatively TRBD2 (6 bases). The clonotype was recovered from a woman aged 18 to 35 in good health and CMV-seronegative. Sequenced sample: PBMCs. The CDR3 is CASSSPARLGGETQYF. The CDR3 DNA sequence: TGTGCCAGCAGCTCCCCAGCGAGGTTAGGAGGGGAGACCCAGTACTTC.